These 18 T cell receptor beta chains were sequenced from one sample in a study of cytomegalovirus exposure and HLA in healthy donors. The study ran its PCR with 60 Vbeta and 13 Jbeta primers. Sequencing used immunoSEQ multiplex PCR; TCRdb keeps in-frame clones, though not all of them. Among tens of thousands of clones listed, roughly 70% were seen once. The specimen sequenced was PBMCs. Source of these receptors: a woman between 45 and 60 years old in good health and CMV-seropositive.

The V gene is TRBV2, the J gene TRBJ2-1; TRBD1 might be the D (6 bases). V lost 6 bases and J 4 bases, leaving 16 bases between the germline ends. This CDR3 contains 15 residues. The V gene's germline CDR1 is SNHLY and CDR2 FYNNEI. CDR3 in amino acids: CASSRTAEPYNEQFF. The CDR3 region has the DNA TGTGCCAGCAGCAGGACAGCGGAACCATACAATGAGCAGTTCTTC.

The chain is built from TRBV15 and TRBJ2-3; 10 nucleotides align to TRBD2. The CDR3 has 15 residues. J was trimmed by 2 bases and V by 3 bases; bases with no gene match: 2. CDR1 is LNHNV, CDR2 YYDKDF, per germline (reference sequence). In nucleotides, the CDR3 is TGTGCCACCAGCAGTACTAGCGGGAACACAGATACGCAGTATTTT. Translation: CATSSTSGNTDTQYF. Based on the CDR3 plus reference TRBV15 and TRBJ2-3, the full variable domain is DAMVIQNPRYQVTQFGKPVTLSCSQTLNHNVMYWYQQKSSQAPKLLFHYYDKDFNNEADTPDNFQSRRPNTSFCFLDIRSPGLGDTAMYLCATSSTSGNTDTQYFGPGTRLTVL.

The rearrangement links TRBV4-1 to TRBJ1-2; the D gene is possibly TRBD1 (5 bases). Trimming pared 4 bases from V and 2 bases from J, leaving 26 bases between. The V gene's germline CDR1 is MGHRA and CDR2 YSYEKL. The CDR3 totals 19 residues. In nucleotides, the CDR3 is TGCGCCAGCAGCCTAGCCCCGGACAACGAACGCCATGCCAACTATGGCTACACCTTC. This sequence encodes CASSLAPDNERHANYGYTF.

The rearrangement links TRBV2 to TRBJ1-5; possible D gene TRBD1, 6 bases. The CDR3 covers 13 residues. Between the trimmed V and J ends, which lost 8 bases and 3 bases, there was a span of 11 bases. Per germline, CDR1 SNHLY and CDR2 FYNNEI. The CDR3 sequence is CASLGQPNQPQHF. In DNA form, the CDR3 reads TGTGCCAGCTTAGGACAGCCCAATCAGCCCCAGCATTTT.

The chain carries TRBV4-2 and TRBJ2-3; TRBD2 aligns across 10 bases. This CDR3 comprises 18 residues. Trimming took 1 base from V and 1 from J; bases not matched to a gene: 8. The germline CDR1 and CDR2 sequences are LGHNA and YNFKEQ. CDR3: CASSQASGSGWGTDTQYF. The CDR3 DNA is TGTGCCAGCAGCCAAGCTAGCGGGAGCGGTTGGGGCACAGATACGCAGTATTTT.

The chain carries TRBV2 and TRBJ2-2; a possible D gene is TRBD1 (5 bases). This CDR3 is 15 amino acids long. Deletions cut 7 bases from V and 6 bases from J, with 18 bases between. CDR1 is SNHLY, CDR2 FYNNEI, per germline. The CDR3 DNA reads TGTGCCAGCAATCCGTCAGGGTTCTCCTCCGGGGAGCTGTTTTTT. Amino acids: CASNPSGFSSGELFF.

V and J are TRBV5-1 and TRBJ1-1, with 7 bases matching TRBD1. This CDR3 has 14 residues. Germline V gives CDR1 SGHRS, CDR2 YFSETQ. Trimming removed 5 bases from V and 7 bases from J; junction bases left unmatched: 11. The CDR3 here is CASRQGDRAFEAFF. DNA for the CDR3: TGCGCCAGCAGACAAGGAGACAGGGCCTTTGAAGCTTTCTTT.

This clone appeared once. The chain employs TRBV29-1 and TRBJ1-1; D gene uncertain. The CDR3 spans 12 residues. V was trimmed by 4 bases and J by 5 bases, leaving 11 bases between them. CDR1 and CDR2 (germline): SQVTM, ANQGSEA. The CDR3 DNA is TGCAGCGTTGCGCTCGCGAGGACTGAAGCTTTCTTT. Amino acid sequence: CSVALARTEAFF. Filled out from reference TRBV29-1 and TRBJ1-1, the complete variable domain reads SAVISQKPSRDICQRGTSLTIQCQVDSQVTMMFWYRQQPGQSLTLIATANQGSEATYESGFVIDKFPISRPNLTFSTLTVSNMSPEDSSIYLCSVALARTEAFFGQGTRLTVV.

The chain's CDR3 is CASTSNSYEQYF. The CDR3 region has the DNA TGTGCCAGCACATCTAATTCCTACGAGCAGTACTTC. The chain uses TRBV7-2 and TRBJ2-7; no firm D call. Trimming left V 7 bases short and J 1 base short, with 8 bases between. Germline V gene lookup returns CDR1 SGHTA and CDR2 FQGNSA. The CDR3 loop spans 12 amino acids.

The chain carries TRBV5-1 and TRBJ2-1; 10 nucleotides align to TRBD2. The trim removed 4 bases at V and 3 bases at J, leaving 4 bases unmatched. The CDR3 runs 15 residues. Germline V gene data show CDR1 as SGHRS and CDR2 as YFSETQ. The CDR3 nucleotides are TGCGCCAGCAGCATGGGACTAGCGCACTACAATGAGCAGTTCTTC. Protein product: CASSMGLAHYNEQFF.

J is TRBJ2-7 and V is TRBV5-1; TRBD2 is a possible D gene (5 bases). Per germline, CDR1 SGHRS and CDR2 YFSETQ. The CDR3 sequence is 15 residues long. V was pared by 3 bases and J by 2 bases, with 15 bases between. CDR3 sequence: CASSWGDRGPYEQYF. As DNA, the CDR3 is TGCGCCAGCAGCTGGGGAGATCGGGGTCCCTACGAGCAGTACTTC.

The V call is TRBV27, the J call TRBJ2-1; perhaps TRBD2 as D (5 bases). Germline loops: CDR1 MNHEY, CDR2 SMNVEV (reference sequence). This CDR3 has 14 residues. Trimming took off 5 bases at V and 6 bases at J, with 14 bases between the two ends. The CDR3 region is CASSRGVLGNEQFF. CDR3 in DNA: TGTGCCAGCAGTCGGGGAGTATTGGGCAATGAGCAGTTCTTC.

Only one count was recorded for this clone. This chain connects TRBV28 to TRBJ1-3; D not resolved. Per the germline V gene, CDR1 is MDHEN and CDR2 is SYDVKM. V shed 5 bases and J shed 1 base, with 9 bases lying between them. CDR3 length equals 14 residues. DNA of the CDR3: TGTGCCAGCAGTCTACGGAGATCTGGAAACACCATATATTTT. Translating it yields CASSLRRSGNTIYF.

The chain combines TRBV11-2 with TRBJ1-3; 7 bases map to TRBD1. The CDR3 runs 14 residues. The V gene end was trimmed by 9 bases and the J gene end by 0 bases; junction bases not matched to a gene: 5. Germline V CDR1 and CDR2: SGHAT, FQNNGV. The CDR3: CASTTGISGNTIYF. CDR3 sequence (DNA): TGTGCCAGTACGACAGGGATCTCTGGAAACACCATATATTTT.

The V and J genes are TRBV15 and TRBJ1-2, with D maybe TRBD1 (6 bases). The length of the CDR3 is 14 residues. CDR1 is LNHNV and CDR2 is YYDKDF in the germline V gene (reference sequence). Trimming left V 5 bases short and J 4 bases short, with 14 bases between. The CDR3 spells CATSHGQNFYGYTF. CDR3 in DNA: TGTGCCACCAGCCACGGACAGAACTTCTATGGCTACACCTTC.

The chain links TRBV7-8 to TRBJ2-5; D unresolved. The end of the DNA is better explained by TRBJ2-7, so the J call may be wrong. CDR1 SGHVS and CDR2 FQNEAQ come from the germline V gene. The CDR3 is made up of 15 amino acids. The CDR3: CASSLAQSSSYEQYF. CDR3 coding DNA: TGTGCCAGCAGCTTAGCGCAGAGTAGCTCCTACGAGCAGTACTTC.

This clone was picked up a small number of times. V usage is TRBV7-2 and J usage is TRBJ2-1, with a weak D call TRBD2 (6 bases). This CDR3 is 13 amino acids long. Trimming pared 5 bases from V and 9 bases from J, leaving 14 bases between. The germline V gene encodes CDR1 SGHTA and CDR2 FQGNSA. For the CDR3, the DNA is TGTGCCAGCAGCAAAAGTTCGGGACTTGAGCAGTTCTTC. This encodes CASSKSSGLEQFF. Together with reference TRBV7-2 and TRBJ2-1, the CDR3 gives the full variable domain: GAGVSQSPSNKVTEKGKDVELRCDPISGHTALYWYRQSLGQGLEFLIYFQGNSAPDKSGLPSDRFSAERTGGSVSTLTIQRTQQEDSAVYLCASSKSSGLEQFFGPGTRLTVL.

The CDR3, as DNA: TGTGCCAGCAGCTTAGAAGGGACAGGGGACAATGAGCAGTTCTTC. Its protein is CASSLEGTGDNEQFF. The V call is TRBV11-3, the J call TRBJ2-1, with 10 bases that match TRBD1. Germline V lookup: CDR1 SGHNT, CDR2 YENEEA. The V segment lost 0 bases and the J segment 5 bases; nucleotides outside the gene matches: 1. CDR3 length: 15 amino acids.